This TCR beta chain comes out of a study of long-term antiretroviral therapy in people with HIV. Study observations and caveats: Increased diversity was seen after ART, yet it remained lower than in transplant donor controls. Investigators report no available data on ART adherence, viral resistance or therapy changes.

A few counts support this clone. The target antigen is unknown. Run at survey level, the immunoSEQ assay was version v3.0. Clones were read by immunoSEQ multiplex PCR, and TCRdb kept only the in-frame ones, dropping some. The profile shows more than 15,000 clones, around 80% of them singletons. The germline V gene has CDR1 MNHNS and CDR2 SASEGT. V was shortened by 5 bases and J by 5 bases, with 16 bases between the two germline ends. This CDR3 is 14 amino acids long. Treatment for all HIV-infected participants took place in the United States. The gene calls are TRBV6-1 and TRBJ2-7, with D possibly called TRBD1 or TRBD2 (5 bases each). This clonotype was obtained from a man in his fifties or sixties with HIV. The sample consisted of unsorted PBMCs, taken 0.3 years before starting antiretroviral therapy. CDR3 sequence reads: CASSTEAGSHEQYF. The DNA for the CDR3 is TGTGCCAGCAGTACGGAGGCAGGGAGTCACGAGCAGTACTTC.